This TCR beta chain was obtained from a study of Ad26.COV2.S vaccination and SARS-CoV-2 variants. Looking at the study overall: Enrolled in COV1001, the donor was in the Ad26.COV2.S trial arm, which received the vaccine. Administration of Ad26.COV2.S was intramuscular, either once or twice 56 days apart. Study-wide results and caveats: Vaccinees reportedly had broad spike-specific CD8+ and CD4+ T cell responses.

Treatment given: around 19 received Ad26.COV2.S at low or high dose, single or two shots; about 5 received placebo; per-sample allocation not given. Specimens were obtained on day 63 following the first vaccine or placebo injection. The donor's status was that of an adult aged 18-55 years in Boston. In regard to this clone: The antigen remains unidentified.

The CDR3 consists of 15 residues. V was pared by 5 bases and J by 5 bases, with 15 bases between. Germline loops: CDR1 ENHRY, CDR2 SYGVKD. Some clones are missing from TCRdb's copy, which holds only in-frame ones; the method was immunoSEQ multiplex PCR. The sample gives around 380,000 clones, roughly nine tenths of which show up once; roughly 3% is in the top ten. This chain links TRBV10-3 with TRBJ2-2; D is possibly TRBD2 (5 bases). The clonotype comes from a person between 18 and 59 years old who received the Ad26.COV2.S COVID-19 vaccine or a placebo. Here the sequenced sample was peripheral blood, taken in a trial of Ad26.COV2.S vaccine versus placebo. CDR3 nucleotide sequence: TGTGCCATCAGTCTTGAGGGTGAGGGAACCGGGGAGCTGTTTTTT. Residues: CAISLEGEGTGELFF.